Sequencing of this T cell receptor beta chain was carried out in a study of radiotherapy plus CTLA-4 blockade in lung cancer. On the study more broadly: Objective response rate was 15% to 20%; disease control rate, 25% to 35%.

Details on this clone: Its cognate antigen is unknown.

Focal radiation plus CTLA-4 blockade with ipilimumab was given to patients with chemo-refractory metastatic non-small-cell lung cancer. Sequencing was performed with immunoSEQ multiplex PCR; in TCRdb, only in-frame clones are kept and a portion is missing. This sample yields 40,000 to 45,000 clones, of which 55% to 80% are seen a single time; around a quarter belongs to the top ten. Points from the study as a whole: Following radiotherapy plus ipilimumab, tumor-derived TCR clones expanded in the blood. Reported findings show early blood T cell clone dynamics, with interferon-beta, best predicted response.

Germline CDR1 and CDR2: SGHNT and YYREEE (reference sequence). Trimming stripped 2 bases from V and 2 bases from J, with 7 bases between. This CDR3 is built from 13 residues. The receptor comes from a human donor with non-small cell lung cancer who had a partial response to radiotherapy plus ipilimumab. The material was peripheral blood, obtained from a patient treated with radiotherapy plus ipilimumab. The chain employs TRBV5-4 and TRBJ1-2; the D gene is possibly TRBD1 (6 bases). The CDR3 nucleotides read TGTGCCAGCAGCTTCCAGGGGAACTATGGCTACACCTTC. Its protein is CASSFQGNYGYTF.